The 31 T cell receptor beta chains below come from one sample, sequenced in a study of blood T cell repertoires in COVID-19 (dated by TCRdb to 2020 to 2021). The library relied on the immunoSEQ multiplex PCR assay. As stored in TCRdb, this immuneACCESS dataset retains in-frame rearrangements with V and J assigned. A fraction of the clones does not appear; measured against another copy, unresolved V genes explain less than half of the discrepancy, and the remainder lacks a known reason. Counted in this sample were approximately 290,000 clones; 70% to 90% of them appeared once. The biggest ten clones account for roughly 4% of the sample. Specimen: PBMCs or T cells enriched from blood (not recorded which). The source is a woman aged 25-40 years who had recovered from COVID-19.

The chain links TRBV11-2 to TRBJ1-2, with TRBD1 identical over 8 bases. Germline-derived CDR1 and CDR2 are SGHAT and FQNNGV. The CDR3 has 16 residues. With V trimmed by 1 base and J by 2 bases, 6 bases remained unmatched. The CDR3 sequence is CASSLVTGARNYGYTF. In DNA, the CDR3 is TGTGCCAGCAGCTTAGTGACAGGGGCAAGAAACTATGGCTACACCTTC.

This clone came up once. The genes are TRBV19 and TRBJ1-6, with 8 nucleotides matching TRBD1. Looked up from germline, CDR1 is LNHDA and CDR2 is SQIVND (reference sequence). CDR3 length equals 13 residues. V gave up 8 bases and J gave up 9 bases; unmatched junction bases: 6. The CDR3 spells CASYGQGASPLHF. The CDR3 region has the DNA TGTGCCAGTTATGGACAGGGCGCTTCACCCCTCCACTTT.

The CDR3 coding sequence is TGTGCCAGCAGTTTCGGGGGGGCCGGGGAAAAACTGTTTTTT. This translates into CASSFGGAGEKLFF. This sequence joins TRBV28 and TRBJ1-4, with a possible D match to TRBD1 (6 bases). With 3 bases removed from V and 8 bases from J, the gap between germline ends came to 13 bases. This CDR3 comprises 14 residues. Germline V lookup: CDR1 MDHEN, CDR2 SYDVKM.

The genes are TRBV4-1 and TRBJ2-5; a possible D gene is TRBD2 (7 bases). The V end was cut by 2 bases, the J end by 4 bases, with 11 bases between. This CDR3 has 14 residues. Looked up from germline, CDR1 is MGHRA and CDR2 is YSYEKL. CDR3 region: CASSQIGGGETQYF. The CDR3 region has the DNA TGCGCCAGCAGCCAAATAGGGGGGGGAGAGACCCAGTACTTC.

The V call is TRBV6-4, the J call TRBJ1-6; a weak D match, TRBD1 (6 bases). Germline-derived CDR1 and CDR2 are MRHNA and SNTAGT. The CDR3 sequence is 13 residues long. Trimming took off 2 bases at V and 10 bases at J, with 9 bases between the two ends. CDR3 nucleotides: TGTGCCAGCAGTGACCGGGACAACTCACCCCTCCACTTT. Protein: CASSDRDNSPLHF.

The chain is built from TRBV6-6 and TRBJ1-5; D may be TRBD1 (5 bases). CDR1 is MNHNY, CDR2 SVGAGI, per germline (reference sequence). V gave up 5 bases and J gave up 6 bases, with 17 bases separating them. The CDR3 runs to 15 residues. The CDR3 is CASSAGGLGGQPQHF. CDR3 sequence (DNA): TGTGCCAGCAGTGCTGGGGGATTGGGGGGTCAGCCCCAGCATTTT.

The CDR3 nucleotides read TGTGCCAGCTCATTTGGATCAGGGGCTAATGAGCAGTTCTTC. Translating it yields CASSFGSGANEQFF. The chain couples TRBV27 to TRBJ2-1, with TRBD1 as a possible D gene (6 bases). CDR1 is MNHEY and CDR2 is SMNVEV in the germline V gene (reference sequence). The CDR3 length is 14 residues. Trimming cost V 8 bases and J 7 bases, with 18 bases left between them.

This clone has more than one count but fewer than ten. The rearrangement links TRBV18 to TRBJ2-7, with 7 positions matching TRBD1. V lost 5 bases and J lost 1; bases outside the gene matches: 11. The germline CDR1 and CDR2 sequences are KGHSH and LQKENI. There are 16 residues in the CDR3. The CDR3 DNA reads TGTGCCAGCTCATCACTCGACAGGGATTCGTCCTACGAGCAGTACTTC. This encodes CASSSLDRDSSYEQYF.

The CDR3 loop is CASSRSVEGSYEQYF. As DNA, the CDR3 is TGTGCCAGTAGTCGTTCTGTGGAGGGATCCTACGAGCAGTACTTC. The chain carries TRBV19 and TRBJ2-7, with D possibly matching TRBD2 (6 bases). The germline V and J ends were trimmed by 5 bases and 1 base, with 15 bases remaining between them. The length of the CDR3 is 15 residues. The germline V gene has CDR1 LNHDA and CDR2 SQIVND (reference sequence).

This chain connects TRBV5-1 to TRBJ2-7; 10 bases fit TRBD1. Germline assignment: CDR1 SGHRS and CDR2 YFSETQ. J gave up 4 bases and V 5 bases, and 6 bases lay outside the gene matches. The CDR3 is 14 amino acids. Here the CDR3 DNA reads TGCGCCAGCAGGCCGGGACAGGGGATATACGAGCAGTACTTC. This gives the protein CASRPGQGIYEQYF.

On this clone itself: The same CDR3 is also encoded by other DNA sequences in this sample. V gene TRBV19 combines with J gene TRBJ1-5; D uncertain. The CDR3 extends over 13 amino acids. V was trimmed by 3 bases and J by 2 bases, leaving 5 bases between them. The germline V gene has CDR1 LNHDA and CDR2 SQIVND (reference sequence). The CDR3: CASSITGNQPQHF. The CDR3 DNA reads as TGTGCCAGTAGTATTACGGGCAATCAGCCCCAGCATTTT.

DNA of the CDR3: TGTGCCACCAGTGAGGGGGGAGCCGGCGGCGGGGAGCTGTTTTTT. Amino acids: CATSEGGAGGGELFF. The chain links TRBV24-1 to TRBJ2-2; a weak D match, TRBD2 (6 bases). V shed 4 bases and J shed 7 bases, with 15 bases lying between them. Germline-derived CDR1 and CDR2 are KGHDR and SFDVKD. The length of the CDR3 is 15 residues.

The CDR3 coding sequence is TGTGCCAGCAGGCCTACAGGGTTGGGCACAGATACGCAGTATTTT. As protein: CASRPTGLGTDTQYF. The chain recombines TRBV2 with TRBJ2-3; a weak D match, TRBD1 (6 bases). V lost 6 bases and J lost 1, with 14 bases in between. Germline CDR1 SNHLY, CDR2 FYNNEI. The CDR3 length is 15 residues.

The chain uses TRBV10-2 and TRBJ1-5; D ambiguous. CDR1 and CDR2 from the germline V gene are WSHSY and SAAADI. The CDR3 sequence is 15 residues long. V lost 0 bases and J lost 0, with 6 bases in between. The CDR3 here is CASSESRHSNQPQHF. The DNA for the CDR3 is TGCGCCAGCAGTGAGTCCAGACATAGCAATCAGCCCCAGCATTTT.

CDR3 in DNA: TGTGCCAGCGGGACTAGCCAATACAATGAGCAGTTCTTC. Amino acids: CASGTSQYNEQFF. This chain uses TRBV19 with TRBJ2-1, with 9 positions matching TRBD2. V lost 9 bases and J lost 4; bases outside the gene matches: 4. The CDR3 is 13 amino acids. Looked up from germline, CDR1 is LNHDA and CDR2 is SQIVND (reference sequence).

The rearrangement joins TRBV6-5 to TRBJ2-7, with 11 bases matching TRBD2. This CDR3 has 15 amino acids. The V and J ends lost 2 bases and 6 bases, in that order; junction bases with no gene match: 6. Germline V lookup: CDR1 MNHEY, CDR2 SVGAGI. Here the CDR3 DNA reads TGTGCCAGCAGTTACCATAGCGGGAGGGCCTCCGAGCAGTACTTC. Translating it yields CASSYHSGRASEQYF.

The V call is TRBV4-1, the J call TRBJ2-7, with D perhaps matching TRBD2 (6 bases). The V end lost 5 bases, the J end lost 5 bases, and 13 bases lay between the germline ends. Germline V gene lookup returns CDR1 MGHRA and CDR2 YSYEKL. The CDR3 is 13 amino acids. CDR3 region: CASSTRTINEQYF. Here the CDR3 DNA reads TGCGCCAGCAGCACTCGGACTATTAACGAGCAGTACTTC.

The chain links TRBV27 to TRBJ1-6; TRBD1 matches 7 bases. V shed 8 bases, J shed 10 bases, and the junction held 20 bases outside the gene matches. CDR1 is MNHEY and CDR2 is SMNVEV in the germline V gene (reference sequence). The CDR3 has 17 amino acids. The CDR3 here is CASSVLGVGQVGSPLHF. The CDR3 DNA reads as TGTGCCAGCTCAGTCTTGGGGGTCGGACAGGTCGGGTCACCCCTCCACTTT.

The chain has TRBV27 and TRBJ1-3; 8 positions agree with TRBD1. This CDR3 region has 23 residues. Germline assignment: CDR1 MNHEY and CDR2 SMNVEV (reference sequence). V shed 3 bases, J shed 10 bases, and the junction held 35 bases outside the gene matches. Written as DNA, the CDR3 is TGTGCCAGCAGTTTTGAGACAGGGGCATGCTATACCTATCTCTGGAAACACCATATAACCATATATTTT. It specifies CASSFETGACYTYLWKHHITIYF.

The chain employs TRBV10-3 and TRBJ1-5; D might be TRBD1 (6 bases). Germline CDR1 and CDR2: ENHRY and SYGVKD. The CDR3 sequence is 16 residues long. Trimming took off 2 bases at V and 5 bases at J, with 16 bases between the two ends. The CDR3 is CAISETGGLLDQPQHF. The CDR3 coding sequence is TGTGCCATCAGTGAGACCGGGGGGCTTCTTGATCAGCCCCAGCATTTT.

V is TRBV18 and J is TRBJ2-3, with 14 bases lining up with TRBD2. The CDR3 runs to 16 residues. Germline-derived CDR1 and CDR2 are KGHSH and LQKENI. V lost 3 bases to trimming and J lost 6 bases; unmatched junction nucleotides: 5. The CDR3 coding sequence is TGTGCCAGCTCACCTGGACTAGCGGGGGGCGAGGATACGCAGTATTTT. Translating it yields CASSPGLAGGEDTQYF.

The count of this clone is one. Here the CDR3 DNA reads TGTGCCATCAGTGAGGAGCGAACTAACTATGGCTACACCTTC. This gives the protein CAISEERTNYGYTF. This sequence joins TRBV10-3 and TRBJ1-2; D is ambiguous. Germline CDR1 reads ENHRY; CDR2 reads SYGVKD. Trimming cost V 2 bases and J 0 bases, with 7 bases left between them. This CDR3 is built from 14 residues.

The chain carries TRBV6-5 and TRBJ2-3; 7 positions agree with TRBD2. Germline CDR1 MNHEY, CDR2 SVGAGI. V was clipped by 7 bases and J by 7 bases; unmatched bases: 8. CDR3 size: 13 residues. The CDR3 loop is CASTSGGVNTQYF. As DNA, the CDR3 is TGTGCCAGCACCTCGGGGGGTGTGAATACGCAGTATTTT.

The chain has TRBV7-2 and TRBJ1-5; D gene ambiguous. The CDR3 length is 16 residues. CDR1 is SGHTA and CDR2 is FQGNSA in the germline V gene. V was clipped by 5 bases and J by 3 bases, with 17 bases between them. CDR3 in amino acids: CASSPRTGVLNQPQHF. The CDR3 bases are TGTGCCAGCAGCCCCCGGACGGGAGTTCTCAATCAGCCCCAGCATTTT.

Only a few counts were recorded for this clone. This rearrangement joins TRBV7-6 to TRBJ2-2; TRBD1 matches 8 bases. The V and J ends lost 5 bases and 1 base, in that order; junction bases with no gene match: 3. This CDR3 region has 15 residues. The germline V gene encodes CDR1 SGHVS and CDR2 FNYEAQ. Written as DNA, the CDR3 is TGTGCCAGCAGCATCGGACAGGGGAACACCGGGGAGCTGTTTTTT. As protein: CASSIGQGNTGELFF. Based on the CDR3 plus reference TRBV7-6 and TRBJ2-2, the full variable domain is GAGVSQSPRYKVTKRGQDVALRCDPISGHVSLYWYRQALGQGPEFLTYFNYEAQQDKSGLPNDRFSAERPEGSISTLTIQRTEQRDSAMYRCASSIGQGNTGELFFGEGSRLTVL.

This clone showed up many times. This chain uses TRBV5-6 with TRBJ1-1; possibly TRBD1 for D (5 bases). Germline-derived CDR1 and CDR2 are SGHDT and YYEEEE. The CDR3 has 17 amino acids. V shed 0 bases and J shed 1 base, with 16 bases lying between them. The CDR3 sequence is CASSLGWGSTGNTEAFF. The CDR3 DNA is TGTGCCAGCAGCTTGGGGTGGGGTTCCACAGGGAACACTGAAGCTTTCTTT.

The V gene is TRBV4-1, the J gene TRBJ2-7; TRBD2 matches at 7 bases. CDR1 and CDR2 from the germline V gene are MGHRA and YSYEKL. The CDR3 runs to 15 residues. V lost 4 bases, J lost 2 bases, and 8 bases stayed unmatched. This CDR3 is CASSPWEGTAYEQYF. CDR3 sequence (DNA): TGCGCCAGCAGCCCCTGGGAGGGGACGGCCTACGAGCAGTACTTC.

The chain joins TRBV6-4 to TRBJ2-1, with 12 nucleotides matching TRBD2. Germline V gene lookup returns CDR1 MRHNA and CDR2 SNTAGT. V trimming: 5 bases; J trimming: 5 bases; junction bases outside the gene matches: 1. The CDR3 is made up of 14 amino acids. In DNA, the CDR3 is TGTGCCAGCAGTACTAGCGGGGGGCACAATGAGCAGTTCTTC. It codes for CASSTSGGHNEQFF.

The chain links TRBV4-2 to TRBJ2-7; possible D gene TRBD2, 5 bases. The V gene's germline CDR1 is LGHNA and CDR2 YNFKEQ. The CDR3 runs 15 residues. The ends were cut back, 0 bases at V and 3 bases at J, with 12 bases in the middle. CDR3 nucleotides: TGTGCCAGCAGCCAAGAGAGGGTTCTCCGCTACGAGCAGTACTTC. This sequence encodes CASSQERVLRYEQYF.

The genes are TRBV15 and TRBJ1-1; no clear D gene. Trimming cost V 0 bases and J 0 bases, with 5 bases left between them. Germline CDR1 is LNHNV and CDR2 is YYDKDF (reference sequence). This CDR3 is 14 amino acids long. This CDR3 is CATSRDQMNTEAFF. The DNA of the CDR3 is TGTGCCACCAGCAGAGATCAGATGAACACTGAAGCTTTCTTT.

The chain is built from TRBV11-3 and TRBJ2-6, with D unclear. Trimming shortened V by 2 bases and J by 0 bases, and 11 bases separated the two germline ends. This CDR3 is 17 amino acids long. The germline V gene has CDR1 SGHNT and CDR2 YENEEA. CDR3 nucleotide sequence: TGTGCCAGCAGCTTAATCATCTCAGACTCTGGGGCCAACGTCCTGACTTTC. This sequence encodes CASSLIISDSGANVLTF.